The clone carrying this T cell receptor (beta chain) was found once. The CDR3 length is 19 residues. Time point: neoterminal ileum biopsy at postoperative endoscopy, about 6 months after surgery. Measured with immunoSEQ multiplex PCR; TCRdb has only the in-frame clones, and not every one. The data show over 1,500 clones, with around 89% seen just once and approximately 4.5% held by the top ten. The sample originates from a study of T cell repertoires in ileal Crohn's disease. The sample taken for sequencing was ileal tissue. The genes are TRBV21-1 and TRBJ2-3; the D call of TRBD1 is as the table states it, not checked on the DNA. TRBV21-1 is described as a pseudogene. The source of this sequence is an adult with Crohn's disease. In DNA, the CDR3 is TGTGCCAGCAGCAAAGCACGCCAGGGAAAGGCCACACTCACAGATACGCAGTATTTT. It specifies CASSKARQGKATLTDTQYF.